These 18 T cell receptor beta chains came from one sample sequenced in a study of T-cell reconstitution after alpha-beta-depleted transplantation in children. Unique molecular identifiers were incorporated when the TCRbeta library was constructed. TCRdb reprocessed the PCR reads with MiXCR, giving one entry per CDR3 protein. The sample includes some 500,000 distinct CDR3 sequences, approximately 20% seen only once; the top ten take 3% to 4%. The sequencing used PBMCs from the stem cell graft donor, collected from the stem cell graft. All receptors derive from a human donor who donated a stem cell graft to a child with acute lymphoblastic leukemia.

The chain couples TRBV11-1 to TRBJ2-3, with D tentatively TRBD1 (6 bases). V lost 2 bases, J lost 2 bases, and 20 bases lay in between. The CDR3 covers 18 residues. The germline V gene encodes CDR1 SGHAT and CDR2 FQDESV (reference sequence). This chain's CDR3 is CASSLSQGTSASTDTQYF. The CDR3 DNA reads TGTGCCAGCAGCTTAAGTCAGGGGACATCTGCTTCCACAGATACGCAGTATTTT.

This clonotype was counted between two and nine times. CDR3 sequence: CASSLGGSPTDTQYF. CDR3 DNA sequence: TGTGCCAGCAGTCTCGGGGGATCCCCCACAGATACGCAGTATTTT. The chain uses TRBV12-3 or TRBV12-4 and TRBJ2-3; a possible D gene is TRBD2 (6 bases). The V end lost 5 bases, the J end lost 2 bases, and 14 bases lay between the germline ends. The CDR3 has 15 amino acids.

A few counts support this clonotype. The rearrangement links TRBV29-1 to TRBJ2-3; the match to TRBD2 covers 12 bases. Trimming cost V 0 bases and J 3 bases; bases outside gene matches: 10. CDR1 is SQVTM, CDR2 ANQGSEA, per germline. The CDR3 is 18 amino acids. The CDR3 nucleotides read TGCAGCGTTGAAGATCCTGGACTAGCGGGAATGAGAACAGATACGCAGTATTTT. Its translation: CSVEDPGLAGMRTDTQYF.

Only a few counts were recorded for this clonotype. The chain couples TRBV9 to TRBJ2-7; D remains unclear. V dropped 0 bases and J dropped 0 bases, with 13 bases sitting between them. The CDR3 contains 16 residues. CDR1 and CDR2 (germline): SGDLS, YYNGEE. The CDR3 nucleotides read TGTGCCAGCAGCGTAGGCCACACTGTTTACTCCTACGAGCAGTACTTC. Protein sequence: CASSVGHTVYSYEQYF.

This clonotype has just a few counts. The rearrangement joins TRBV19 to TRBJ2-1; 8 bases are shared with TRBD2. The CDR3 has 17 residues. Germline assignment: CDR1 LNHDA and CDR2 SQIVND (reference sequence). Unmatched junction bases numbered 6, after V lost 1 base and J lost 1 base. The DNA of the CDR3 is TGTGCCAGTAGTATAGGGGCGGGGGGAATATCCTACAATGAGCAGTTCTTC. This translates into CASSIGAGGISYNEQFF.

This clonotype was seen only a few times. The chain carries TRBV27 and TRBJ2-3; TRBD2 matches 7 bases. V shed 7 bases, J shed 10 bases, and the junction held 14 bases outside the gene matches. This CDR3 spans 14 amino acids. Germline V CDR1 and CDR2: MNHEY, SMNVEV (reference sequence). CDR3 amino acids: CASKFTVAGVSQYF. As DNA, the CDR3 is TGTGCCAGCAAGTTTACAGTTGCGGGAGTGTCGCAGTATTTT.

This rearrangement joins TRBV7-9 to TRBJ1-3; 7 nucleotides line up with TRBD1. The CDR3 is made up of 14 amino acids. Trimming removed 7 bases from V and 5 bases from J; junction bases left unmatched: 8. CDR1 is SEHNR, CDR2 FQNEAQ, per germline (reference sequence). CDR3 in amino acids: CASTLTGLRNTIYF. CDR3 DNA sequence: TGTGCCAGCACCTTGACAGGGTTGAGAAACACCATATATTTT. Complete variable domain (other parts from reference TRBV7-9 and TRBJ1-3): DTGVSQNPRHKITKRGQNVTFRCDPISEHNRLYWYRQTLGQGPEFLTYFQNEAQLEKSRLLSDRFSAERPKGSFSTLEIQRTEQGDSAMYLCASTLTGLRNTIYFGEGSWLTVV.

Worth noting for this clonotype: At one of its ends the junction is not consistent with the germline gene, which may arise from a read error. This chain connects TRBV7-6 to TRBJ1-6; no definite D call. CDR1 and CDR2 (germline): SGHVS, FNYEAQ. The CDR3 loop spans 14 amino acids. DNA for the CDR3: TGTGCCAGCAGCCTGACGTCGTATGGTTCACCCCTCCACTTC. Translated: CASSLTSYGSPLHF.

In nucleotides, the CDR3 is TGCGCCAGCAGCCCCGGGTACTCTGGGGCCAACGTCCTGACTTTC. It yields the protein CASSPGYSGANVLTF. The chain uses TRBV4-1 and TRBJ2-6, with D uncertain. Germline assignment: CDR1 MGHRA and CDR2 YSYEKL. V lost 4 bases and J 0 bases, leaving 7 bases between the germline ends. This CDR3 region has 15 residues.

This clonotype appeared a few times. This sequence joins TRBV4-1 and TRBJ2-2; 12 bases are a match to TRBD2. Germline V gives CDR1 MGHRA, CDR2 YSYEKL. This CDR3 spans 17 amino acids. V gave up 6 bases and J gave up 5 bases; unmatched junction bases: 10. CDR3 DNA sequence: TGCGCCAGCAGTCGAGGACTAGCGGGAAAGGGGACCGGGGAGCTGTTTTTT. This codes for CASSRGLAGKGTGELFF.

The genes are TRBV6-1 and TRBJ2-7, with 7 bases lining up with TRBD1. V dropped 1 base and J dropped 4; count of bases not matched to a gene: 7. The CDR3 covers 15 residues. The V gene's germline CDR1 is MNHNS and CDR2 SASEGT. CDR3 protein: CASSEEGQISYEQYF. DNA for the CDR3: TGTGCCAGCAGTGAAGAGGGACAGATCTCTTACGAGCAGTACTTC.

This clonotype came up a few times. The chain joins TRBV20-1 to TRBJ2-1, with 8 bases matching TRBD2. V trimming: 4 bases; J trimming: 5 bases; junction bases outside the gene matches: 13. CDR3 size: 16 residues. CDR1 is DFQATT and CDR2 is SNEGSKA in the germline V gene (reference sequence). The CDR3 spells CSANFLGLVEHNEQFF. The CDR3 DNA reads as TGCAGTGCTAATTTCCTGGGACTAGTCGAGCACAATGAGCAGTTCTTC.

CDR3 nucleotides: TGTGCCAGCAGTTTAGCCACCGACACAGATACGCAGTATTTT. This translates into CASSLATDTDTQYF. The chain is built from TRBV27 and TRBJ2-3, with D uncertain. This CDR3 contains 14 residues. Germline assignment: CDR1 MNHEY and CDR2 SMNVEV (reference sequence). V gave up 2 bases and J gave up 2 bases, with 8 bases separating them.

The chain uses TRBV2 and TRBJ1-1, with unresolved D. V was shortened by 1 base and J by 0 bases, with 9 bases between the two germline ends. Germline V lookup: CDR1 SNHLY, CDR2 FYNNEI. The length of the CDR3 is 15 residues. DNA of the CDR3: TGTGCCAGCAGTGAAGGGGTGGGCCTGAACACTGAAGCTTTCTTT. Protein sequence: CASSEGVGLNTEAFF.

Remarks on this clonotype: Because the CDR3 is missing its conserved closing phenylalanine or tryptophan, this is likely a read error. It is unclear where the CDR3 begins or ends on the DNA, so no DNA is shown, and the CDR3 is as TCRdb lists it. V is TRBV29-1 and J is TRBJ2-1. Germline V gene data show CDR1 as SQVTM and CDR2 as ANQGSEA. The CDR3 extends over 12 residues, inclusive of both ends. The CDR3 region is CSVARPLLTYLV.

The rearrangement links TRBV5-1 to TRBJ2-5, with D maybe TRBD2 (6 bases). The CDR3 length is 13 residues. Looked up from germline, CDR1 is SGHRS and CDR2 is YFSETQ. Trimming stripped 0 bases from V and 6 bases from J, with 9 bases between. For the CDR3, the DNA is TGCGCCAGCAGCTTGGATGGAGGGCAGACCCAGTACTTC. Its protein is CASSLDGGQTQYF.

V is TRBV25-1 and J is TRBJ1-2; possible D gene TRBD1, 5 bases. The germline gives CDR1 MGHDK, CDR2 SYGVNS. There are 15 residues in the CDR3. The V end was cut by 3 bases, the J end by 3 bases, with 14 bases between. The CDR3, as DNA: TGTGCCAGCAGTGACCCGACCGGGACGGACTATGGCTACACCTTC. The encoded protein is CASSDPTGTDYGYTF.

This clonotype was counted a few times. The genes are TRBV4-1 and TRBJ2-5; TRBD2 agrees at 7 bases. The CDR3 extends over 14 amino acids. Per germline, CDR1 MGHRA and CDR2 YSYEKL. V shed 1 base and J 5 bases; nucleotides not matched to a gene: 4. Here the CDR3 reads CASSQGGGEETQYF. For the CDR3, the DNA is TGCGCCAGCAGCCAAGGTGGGGGGGAGGAGACCCAGTACTTC.